This T cell receptor beta chain stems from a study of radiotherapy plus CTLA-4 blockade in lung cancer. Comment on this clone: Its specificity is unknown.

TCRdb keeps only in-frame clones here, not all; method: immunoSEQ multiplex PCR. There are approximately 69,000 clones in the sample; around 82% occur only once, and roughly 7% lies in the top ten. General study findings and limits: Clones derived from tumor TCRs expanded in blood after radiotherapy plus ipilimumab. Reports state that early shifts in blood T cell clones, with interferon-beta, best predicted response.

J was trimmed by 4 bases and V by 0 bases; bases with no gene match: 4. This CDR3 contains 15 residues. Germline CDR1 SGDLS, CDR2 YYNGEE. V usage is TRBV9 and J usage is TRBJ2-1; 7 nucleotides align to TRBD1. The receptor was isolated from a human donor with non-small cell lung cancer who had a complete response to radiotherapy plus ipilimumab. This specimen was peripheral blood, taken from a patient treated with radiotherapy plus ipilimumab. CDR3 in amino acids: CASSVGTGLYNEQFF. DNA for the CDR3: TGTGCCAGCAGCGTAGGGACAGGCCTGTACAATGAGCAGTTCTTC.